These 5 T cell receptor beta chains share one sample of origin, sequenced in a study of T cells in Graves' hyperthyroidism and ophthalmopathy. There were TCR beta CDR3 regions amplified from RNA transcripts. TCR CDR3 underwent first-round RT-PCR with the HTBI primer set. TCRdb reprocessed the multiplex PCR reads with MiXCR, giving one entry per CDR3 protein. The data hold 210,000 or so distinct CDR3 sequences, with 17% observed a single time. Sequencing was carried out using blood. The receptors derive from a man aged 45-65 years with Graves' hyperthyroidism.

This clonotype was recorded only once. The chain employs TRBV5-1 and TRBJ1-4, with TRBD1 as a possible D gene (6 bases). Germline V gene data show CDR1 as SGHRS and CDR2 as YFSETQ. The length of the CDR3 is 14 residues. Trimming took off 5 bases at V and 4 bases at J, with 12 bases between the two ends. CDR3 sequence reads: CASSRDTDNEKLFF. CDR3 DNA: TGCGCCAGCAGTCGGGACACCGATAATGAAAAACTGTTTTTT.

This clonotype was seen many times. This chain connects TRBV7-2 to TRBJ1-6, with D perhaps TRBD1 (6 bases). Germline assignment: CDR1 SGHTA and CDR2 FQGNSA. The length of the CDR3 is 16 residues. Trimming took 5 bases from V and 7 from J, leaving 18 bases between them. CDR3 sequence reads: CASSQRTARTNSPLHF. CDR3 sequence (DNA): TGTGCCAGCAGCCAAAGGACAGCAAGGACAAATTCACCCCTCCACTTT.

This clonotype was detected only a few times. V and J are TRBV7-9 and TRBJ1-1; TRBD1 aligns across 8 bases. Germline V gene sequence: CDR1 SEHNR, CDR2 FQNEAQ (reference sequence). The CDR3 sequence is 14 residues long. V lost 5 bases to trimming and J lost 5 bases; unmatched junction nucleotides: 7. The CDR3 nucleotides are TGTGCCAGCAGCGTACAGGGGGTCTTAACTGAAGCTTTCTTT. Translating it yields CASSVQGVLTEAFF. Together with reference TRBV7-9 and TRBJ1-1, the CDR3 gives the full variable domain: DTGVSQNPRHKITKRGQNVTFRCDPISEHNRLYWYRQTLGQGPEFLTYFQNEAQLEKSRLLSDRFSAERPKGSFSTLEIQRTEQGDSAMYLCASSVQGVLTEAFFGQGTRLTVV.

This clonotype was detected a few times. This CDR3 is CASSQEWGLGTDTQYF. As DNA, the CDR3 is TGCGCCAGCAGCCAAGAGTGGGGGCTAGGCACAGATACGCAGTATTTT. The gene calls are TRBV4-3 and TRBJ2-3; D is possibly TRBD1 (6 bases). Germline-derived CDR1 and CDR2 are LGHNA and YSLEER. This CDR3 contains 16 residues. V was pared by 0 bases and J by 1 base, with 11 bases between.

This clonotype is classed as medium-sized. The chain couples TRBV7-9 to TRBJ2-7; TRBD2 is a possible D gene (7 bases). V lost 5 bases to trimming and J lost 0 bases, with 14 bases between them. The CDR3 sequence is 15 residues long. Germline CDR1 and CDR2: SEHNR and FQNEAQ (reference sequence). As DNA, the CDR3 is TGTGCCAGCAGCCCCCGCGGGGGCGCCTCCTACGAGCAGTACTTC. Encoded protein: CASSPRGGASYEQYF. The whole variable domain, filled in from reference TRBV7-9 and TRBJ2-7, reads DTGVSQNPRHKITKRGQNVTFRCDPISEHNRLYWYRQTLGQGPEFLTYFQNEAQLEKSRLLSDRFSAERPKGSFSTLEIQRTEQGDSAMYLCASSPRGGASYEQYFGPGTRLTVT.